This entry concerns a single TCR beta chain. The sample is drawn from a study of control samples from healthy donors and cancer patients. The CDR3 covers 15 residues. V lost 0 bases and J 3 bases, leaving 8 bases between the germline ends. From germline, CDR1 is MGHDK and CDR2 SYGVNS. Using immunoSEQ multiplex PCR, the repertoire was profiled, and TCRdb retains in-frame clones only, with some absent. The sample shows some 170,000 clones, approximately 94% of them seen only once. The TCR comes from a man aged 55 to 70 with colorectal cancer. J is TRBJ1-4 and V is TRBV25-1; weak D call: TRBD1 (5 bases). The specimen sequenced was PBMCs. The CDR3 spells CASSEYRGSNEKLFF. The CDR3 DNA reads as TGTGCCAGCAGTGAATATCGGGGGTCTAATGAAAAACTGTTTTTT.